Reported below is one T cell receptor beta chain. The record originates from a study of T cell responses to AZD1222 COVID-19 vaccine. Data came from immunoSEQ multiplex PCR; TCRdb stores just in-frame clones and leaves some out. The sample records 140,000 to 150,000 clones, about 90% being singletons. The V gene lost 5 bases and the J gene lost 2 bases, with 12 bases spanning the gap. This CDR3 is 13 amino acids long. CDR1 is GTSNPN and CDR2 is SVGIG in the germline V gene (reference sequence). The chain is built from TRBV30 and TRBJ1-2, with D unclear. The input for sequencing was peripheral blood, taken 28 days after the second dose of the MenACWY control vaccine. The source of this sequence is an adult who received the MenACWY meningococcal vaccine as a control. The CDR3 protein is CAWGEGRNYGYTF. Here the CDR3 DNA reads TGTGCCTGGGGCGAGGGCCGAAACTATGGCTACACCTTC.